These 10 T cell receptor beta chains originate from one sample sequenced in a study of blood T cell repertoires in COVID-19. Libraries were prepared by immunoSEQ multiplex PCR; TCRdb keeps only in-frame clonotypes and omits some of them. This sample carries 50,000 or so clones, 87% of them seen once, and the ten largest clones take 5% to 7%. The specimen sequenced was peripheral blood. Source of these receptors: a man aged 50-59 years with active COVID-19.

The genes are TRBV7-9 and TRBJ2-1; tentative D call: TRBD2 (6 bases). The V gene's germline CDR1 is SEHNR and CDR2 FQNEAQ (reference sequence). Between the trimmed V and J ends, which lost 5 bases and 6 bases, there was a span of 8 bases. The CDR3 covers 12 residues. CDR3 in DNA: TGTGCCAGCAGCCCCGGGGGCAATGAGCAGTTCTTC. Protein product: CASSPGGNEQFF.

Written as DNA, the CDR3 is TGTGCCCATAGCCCCTCACCCCTCCACTTT. Amino acid sequence: CAHSPSPLHF. The chain uses TRBV19 and TRBJ1-6, with D unclear. The germline gives CDR1 LNHDA, CDR2 SQIVND (reference sequence). V was clipped by 11 bases and J by 10 bases, with 9 bases between them. The CDR3 is 10 amino acids.

The CDR3 DNA is TGTGCCAGTAGTTCCCTAGGGGGAAATTCACCCCTCCACTTT. Translating gives CASSSLGGNSPLHF. The J gene is TRBJ1-6, the V gene TRBV19; D may be TRBD1 (6 bases). Per germline, CDR1 LNHDA and CDR2 SQIVND (reference sequence). The CDR3 is 14 residues long. V lost 5 bases and J lost 7, with 12 bases in between. Filled out from reference TRBV19 and TRBJ1-6, the complete variable domain reads DGGITQSPKYLFRKEGQNVTLSCEQNLNHDAMYWYRQDPGQGLRLIYYSQIVNDFQKGDIAEGYSVSREKKESFPLTVTSAQKNPTAFYLCASSSLGGNSPLHFGNGTRLTVT.

DNA for the CDR3: TGTGCCAGCAGCCGGGACTTTTCTAGCACAGATACGCAGTATTTT. This translates into CASSRDFSSTDTQYF. The rearrangement links TRBV3-1 (or the pseudogene TRBV3-2) to TRBJ2-3, with D possibly matching TRBD2 (6 bases). Trimming removed 4 bases at V and 0 bases at J, with 11 bases between. This CDR3 has 15 amino acids. In germline, CDR1 is LGHDT, CDR2 YNNKEL (reference sequence).

A note on this clone: A junction boundary mismatches the germline segment, possibly from a read error. This sequence joins TRBV11-3 and TRBJ2-2; D might be TRBD2 (5 bases). This CDR3 is built from 16 residues. Looked up from germline, CDR1 is SGHNT and CDR2 is YENEEA. DNA for the CDR3: TGTGCCAGCAGTTTAGGACTCACTTCGAACACCGGGGAGCTGTTTTTT. Its translation: CASSLGLTSNTGELFF.

V usage is TRBV3-1 (or the pseudogene TRBV3-2) and J usage is TRBJ2-1, with 13 positions matching TRBD2. Germline CDR1 and CDR2: LGHDT and YNNKEL (reference sequence). This CDR3 spans 14 amino acids. Germline trimming cut 4 bases from V and 8 bases from J; bases unmatched to any gene: 2. CDR3 sequence reads: CASSRTSGSDEQFF. The DNA of the CDR3 is TGTGCCAGCAGCCGGACTAGCGGGAGTGATGAGCAGTTCTTC.

J is TRBJ2-1 and V is TRBV7-9, with D unclear. The CDR3 loop spans 12 amino acids. Germline-derived CDR1 and CDR2 are SEHNR and FQNEAQ (reference sequence). V was trimmed by 4 bases and J by 13 bases, leaving 14 bases between them. For the CDR3, the DNA is TGTGCCAGCAGCTCGACCCTTGGGCCCCAGTTCTTC. Translated: CASSSTLGPQFF. The variable domain in full, completed from reference TRBV7-9 and TRBJ2-1, reads DTGVSQNPRHKITKRGQNVTFRCDPISEHNRLYWYRQTLGQGPEFLTYFQNEAQLEKSRLLSDRFSAERPKGSFSTLEIQRTEQGDSAMYLCASSSTLGPQFFGPGTRLTVL.

The gene calls are TRBV6-5 and TRBJ1-1, with D possibly matching TRBD1 (6 bases). This CDR3 comprises 15 residues. V shed 0 bases and J shed 6 bases, with 14 bases lying between them. CDR1 and CDR2 (germline): MNHEY, SVGAGI. CDR3 bases: TGTGCCAGCAGTTACTCCCGGGGAGGGGGAGCTGAAGCTTTCTTT. The encoded protein is CASSYSRGGGAEAFF.

The chain joins TRBV25-1 to TRBJ2-7; TRBD2 aligns across 9 bases. CDR1 and CDR2 from the germline V gene are MGHDK and SYGVNS. The length of the CDR3 is 17 residues. J lost 2 bases, V lost 3 bases, and 11 bases had no gene match. The CDR3: CASSDRLFSGGPYEQYF. In DNA, the CDR3 is TGTGCCAGCAGTGACCGTCTTTTTAGCGGGGGTCCCTACGAGCAGTACTTC.

The rearrangement links TRBV15 to TRBJ1-2, with D uncertain. The CDR3 contains 13 residues. CDR1 is LNHNV and CDR2 is YYDKDF in the germline V gene (reference sequence). The V gene lost 0 bases and the J gene lost 5 bases, with 7 bases spanning the gap. The DNA for the CDR3 is TGTGCCACCAGCAGAGATTACGGGTATGGCTACACCTTC. It encodes CATSRDYGYGYTF.